This is a list of T cell receptor beta chains from one sample in a study of cytomegalovirus exposure and HLA in healthy donors. This table comes from immunoSEQ multiplex PCR, and its TCRdb copy is limited to in-frame clones, with some not included. The sample lists about 120,000 clones; 60% to 85% were seen once. The sample consisted of PBMCs. These receptors originate from a female donor in good health and CMV-seronegative. Each CDR3 is given with its conserved first and last residue. D genes are given only for firm matches. Clone size is not always given. Where it is, it says once, few, many or a class for expanded clones.

cdr3_aa: CAISESGGAPPREQYF; cdr3_nt: TGTGCCATCAGTGAGTCGGGGGGGGCCCCCCCTCGCGAGCAGTACTTC; clone_size: NA; j_call: TRBJ2-7; v_call: TRBV10-3; d_call: NA
cdr3_aa: CASRSGNTEAFF; cdr3_nt: TGCGCCAGCAGGTCAGGGAACACTGAAGCTTTCTTT; clone_size: once; j_call: TRBJ1-1; v_call: TRBV5-1; d_call: NA
cdr3_aa: CASSETGSQPQHF; cdr3_nt: TGTGCCAGCAGTGAAACAGGAAGTCAGCCCCAGCATTTT; clone_size: NA; j_call: TRBJ1-5; v_call: TRBV2; d_call: NA
cdr3_aa: CASSSLGISSSGNTIYF; cdr3_nt: TGTGCCAGCAGCTCCCTCGGGATTTCGAGCTCTGGAAACACCATATATTTT; clone_size: NA; j_call: TRBJ1-3; v_call: TRBV7-2; d_call: NA
cdr3_aa: CASSLGLVGAGTEAFF; cdr3_nt: TGTGCCAGCTCACTGGGTTTAGTGGGGGCTGGGACTGAAGCTTTCTTT; clone_size: NA; j_call: TRBJ1-1; v_call: TRBV18; d_call: NA
cdr3_aa: CASRTGQNYGYTF; cdr3_nt: TGTGCCAGCAGAACGGGACAGAACTATGGCTACACCTTC; clone_size: NA; j_call: TRBJ1-2; v_call: TRBV6-1; d_call: TRBD1
cdr3_aa: CASRAGQSLHQPQHF; cdr3_nt: TGTGCCAGCAGGGCGGGACAGTCCTTGCATCAGCCCCAGCATTTT; clone_size: NA; j_call: TRBJ1-5; v_call: TRBV2; d_call: TRBD1
cdr3_aa: CASSLTGNYGYTF; cdr3_nt: TGTGCCAGCAGCCTGACAGGGAACTATGGCTACACCTTC; clone_size: NA; j_call: TRBJ1-2; v_call: TRBV6-1; d_call: TRBD1
cdr3_aa: CASSPPGAGGDNEQFF; cdr3_nt: TGTGCCAGCAGTCCCCCCGGCGCGGGGGGTGACAATGAGCAGTTCTTC; clone_size: NA; j_call: TRBJ2-1; v_call: TRBV6-6; d_call: TRBD2
cdr3_aa: CASSLAGGYNEQFF; cdr3_nt: TGTGCCAGTAGTCTAGCGGGGGGCTACAATGAGCAGTTCTTC; clone_size: NA; j_call: TRBJ2-1; v_call: TRBV19; d_call: TRBD2
cdr3_aa: CASRQERLETQYF; cdr3_nt: TGTGCCAGTCGACAGGAGAGATTAGAGACCCAGTACTTC; clone_size: once; j_call: TRBJ2-5; v_call: TRBV7-8; d_call: NA
cdr3_aa: CASSYGRGQYF; cdr3_nt: TGTGCCAGCAGTTATGGTAGGGGGCAGTACTTC; clone_size: NA; j_call: TRBJ2-7; v_call: TRBV6-5; d_call: NA
cdr3_aa: CASSLELPGTAETQYF; cdr3_nt: TGCGCCAGCAGCTTGGAATTGCCCGGGACTGCCGAGACCCAGTACTTC; clone_size: NA; j_call: TRBJ2-5; v_call: TRBV5-1; d_call: NA
cdr3_aa: CASSTRASTGTALYEQYF; cdr3_nt: TGTGCCAGTAGTACCCGCGCCTCGACAGGGACGGCGCTTTACGAGCAGTACTTC; clone_size: NA; j_call: TRBJ2-7; v_call: TRBV19; d_call: TRBD1
cdr3_aa: CASSYSSFNQPQHF; cdr3_nt: TGTGCCAGCAGTTACTCGAGTTTCAATCAGCCCCAGCATTTT; clone_size: once; j_call: TRBJ1-5; v_call: TRBV6-5; d_call: NA
cdr3_aa: CASSRGGDRTDTQYF; cdr3_nt: TGCGCCAGCAGCAGGGGGGGGGACCGCACAGATACGCAGTATTTT; clone_size: NA; j_call: TRBJ2-3; v_call: TRBV5-1; d_call: NA
cdr3_aa: CASSSLGGDDTEAFF; cdr3_nt: TGCGCCAGCAGCTCCCTAGGGGGGGATGACACTGAAGCTTTCTTT; clone_size: few; j_call: TRBJ1-1; v_call: TRBV5-1; d_call: NA
cdr3_aa: CASSYSNQLETQYF; cdr3_nt: TGTGCCAGCAGTTACTCGAACCAGTTGGAGACCCAGTACTTC; clone_size: NA; j_call: TRBJ2-5; v_call: TRBV6-5; d_call: NA
cdr3_aa: CASRDSTVRAFF; cdr3_nt: TGTGCCAGCAGAGACAGTACAGTCCGAGCTTTCTTT; clone_size: NA; j_call: TRBJ1-1; v_call: TRBV25-1; d_call: NA
cdr3_aa: CASSRWMTGNTYNEQFF; cdr3_nt: TGTGCCAGCAGCCGTTGGATGACAGGTAACACCTACAATGAGCAGTTCTTC; clone_size: NA; j_call: TRBJ2-1; v_call: TRBV5-6; d_call: NA
cdr3_aa: CASSGQGVSEKLFF; cdr3_nt: TGTGCCAGCAGTGGACAGGGCGTAAGTGAAAAACTGTTTTTT; clone_size: NA; j_call: TRBJ1-4; v_call: TRBV6-1; d_call: TRBD1
cdr3_aa: CASSFSGGFGEQFF; cdr3_nt: TGTGCCAGCAGCTTTTCAGGGGGCTTCGGTGAGCAGTTCTTC; clone_size: NA; j_call: TRBJ2-1; v_call: TRBV7-9; d_call: TRBD1
cdr3_aa: CASSLAPRDRGYEQYF; cdr3_nt: TGTGCCAGCAGCTTAGCACCCCGGGACAGGGGCTACGAGCAGTACTTC; clone_size: NA; j_call: TRBJ2-7; v_call: TRBV11-2; d_call: TRBD1
cdr3_aa: CASSPTSTVYGYIF; cdr3_nt: TGTGCCAGCAGCCCTACTTCGACAGTCTATGGCTACATCTTC; clone_size: NA; j_call: TRBJ1-2; v_call: TRBV7-9; d_call: NA
cdr3_aa: CASSEIRTAGGGYTF; cdr3_nt: TGTGCCAGCAGTGAAATCCGGACAGCCGGCGGGGGCTACACCTTC; clone_size: few; j_call: TRBJ1-2; v_call: TRBV6-1; d_call: NA
cdr3_aa: CASSTSGRYNEQFF; cdr3_nt: TGTGCCAGCAGCACCTCCGGCAGGTACAATGAGCAGTTCTTC; clone_size: few; j_call: TRBJ2-1; v_call: TRBV5-6; d_call: NA
cdr3_aa: CASSPGTGFGTEAFF; cdr3_nt: TGTGCCAGCAGCCCGGGGACAGGGTTCGGCACTGAAGCTTTCTTT; clone_size: NA; j_call: TRBJ1-1; v_call: TRBV11-2; d_call: TRBD1
cdr3_aa: CASSFWGDGGETQYF; cdr3_nt: TGTGCCAGCAGTTTTTGGGGGGATGGCGGGGAGACCCAGTACTTC; clone_size: NA; j_call: TRBJ2-5; v_call: TRBV6-5; d_call: NA
cdr3_aa: CASSQENGGAYEQYF; cdr3_nt: TGCGCCAGCAGCCAAGAAAACGGGGGTGCATACGAGCAGTACTTC; clone_size: NA; j_call: TRBJ2-7; v_call: TRBV4-1; d_call: NA
cdr3_aa: CASSDRGGTGYRGYTF; cdr3_nt: TGTGCCAGCAGTGACCGGGGCGGGACAGGTTATCGTGGCTACACCTTC; clone_size: NA; j_call: TRBJ1-2; v_call: TRBV6-4; d_call: TRBD1
cdr3_aa: CASSSDRYSYEQYF; cdr3_nt: TGTGCCAGCAGTTCCGACAGATATTCCTACGAGCAGTACTTC; clone_size: NA; j_call: TRBJ2-7; v_call: TRBV27; d_call: NA
cdr3_aa: CASSLELAGGRDTQYF; cdr3_nt: TGTGCCAGCAGCTTGGAACTAGCGGGGGGGCGGGATACGCAGTATTTT; clone_size: NA; j_call: TRBJ2-3; v_call: TRBV7-7; d_call: TRBD2
cdr3_aa: CASSVDQGADGYTF; cdr3_nt: TGTGCCAGCAGCGTAGACCAGGGGGCCGATGGCTACACCTTC; clone_size: NA; j_call: TRBJ1-2; v_call: TRBV9; d_call: TRBD1
cdr3_aa: CASSALAGAYNEQFF; cdr3_nt: TGCGCCAGCAGTGCCCTAGCGGGGGCTTACAATGAGCAGTTCTTC; clone_size: NA; j_call: TRBJ2-1; v_call: TRBV10-2; d_call: TRBD2
cdr3_aa: CASRGGVGNQPQHF; cdr3_nt: TGTGCCAGCAGAGGGGGGGTTGGCAATCAGCCCCAGCATTTT; clone_size: NA; j_call: TRBJ1-5; v_call: TRBV2; d_call: NA
cdr3_aa: CASSRTGGTGELFF; cdr3_nt: TGTGCCAGCAGCCGGACAGGGGGCACCGGGGAGCTGTTTTTT; clone_size: NA; j_call: TRBJ2-2; v_call: TRBV7-3; d_call: TRBD1
cdr3_aa: CASSPDPGQGAGGYTF; cdr3_nt: TGTGCCAGCAGCCCGGACCCGGGACAGGGGGCTGGGGGCTACACCTTC; clone_size: NA; j_call: TRBJ1-2; v_call: TRBV5-6; d_call: TRBD1
cdr3_aa: CASSLWGQVYGYTF; cdr3_nt: TGTGCCAGCAGTTTATGGGGGCAGGTCTATGGCTACACCTTC; clone_size: NA; j_call: TRBJ1-2; v_call: TRBV28; d_call: NA
cdr3_aa: CASSGAGTGGDLTKNIQYF; cdr3_nt: TGTGCCAGCAGCGGTGCCGGGACAGGGGGCGATTTAACCAAAAACATTCAGTACTTC; clone_size: NA; j_call: TRBJ2-4; v_call: TRBV7-9; d_call: TRBD1
cdr3_aa: CASSLVQGAYGYTF; cdr3_nt: TGTGCCAGCAGCTTAGTACAGGGAGCCTATGGCTACACCTTC; clone_size: NA; j_call: TRBJ1-2; v_call: TRBV11-2; d_call: NA
cdr3_aa: CATSRATTGQYEQYF; cdr3_nt: TGTGCCACCAGCAGAGCGACGACAGGACAATACGAGCAGTACTTC; clone_size: once; j_call: TRBJ2-7; v_call: TRBV15; d_call: NA
cdr3_aa: CASSLAPGIEAFF; cdr3_nt: TGTGCCAGCAGCTTAGCTCCAGGGATTGAAGCTTTCTTT; clone_size: NA; j_call: TRBJ1-1; v_call: TRBV11-2; d_call: NA